Listed below are T cell receptor beta chains from one sample, sequenced in a study of T cell changes during pregnancy in multiple sclerosis. Profiling relied on immunoSEQ multiplex PCR, and the TCRdb table lists in-frame clones only, not all of them. The profile covers fewer than 90,000 clones, with around 93% appearing a single time and 0.9% to 1.2% taken by the ten largest. Material: peripheral blood, obtained in the first trimester of pregnancy. The source of these receptors is a female donor with multiple sclerosis, enrolled in a pregnancy study. CDR3s include the opening cysteine and the closing phenylalanine or tryptophan. The D gene is left open where the match is weak. The size entry is marked missing in some rows and otherwise reads once, few, many or a size class.

D,J,size,V,CDR3,DNA
TRBD1,TRBJ2-7,NA,TRBV4-1,CASSQVQGESYEQYF,TGCGCCAGCAGCCAAGTCCAGGGGGAATCCTACGAGCAGTACTTC
NA,TRBJ2-5,NA,TRBV19,CASKHPYQETQYF,TGTGCCAGTAAGCACCCGTACCAAGAGACCCAGTACTTC
TRBD1,TRBJ2-7,NA,TRBV27,CASSLGQGLTYEQYF,TGTGCCAGCAGTTTGGGACAGGGGCTAACCTACGAGCAGTACTTC
NA,TRBJ1-1,NA,TRBV2,CASSVGGLSTEAFF,TGTGCCAGCAGTGTGGGAGGGCTGTCCACTGAAGCTTTCTTT
TRBD2,TRBJ2-7,NA,TRBV6-1,CATGGLAAISYEQYF,TGTGCCACAGGGGGACTAGCGGCAATCTCCTACGAGCAGTACTTC
NA,TRBJ1-3,NA,TRBV19,CASSMGGNTIYF,TGTGCCAGTAGTATGGGGGGGAACACCATATATTTT
TRBD1,TRBJ1-1,NA,TRBV5-4,CASSGGQGGKDTEAFF,TGTGCCAGCAGCGGGGGACAGGGGGGTAAAGACACTGAAGCTTTCTTT
NA,TRBJ1-1,NA,TRBV15,CATSRDRGGANTEAFF,TGTGCCACCAGCAGGGACCGTGGGGGCGCGAACACTGAAGCTTTCTTT
TRBD2,TRBJ2-1,once,TRBV2,CASTRLANRNEQFF,TGTGCCAGCACAAGACTAGCGAATCGCAATGAGCAGTTCTTC
NA,TRBJ2-5,NA,TRBV19,CASSMRGTQYF,TGTGCCAGTAGTATGCGCGGGACCCAGTACTTC
TRBD1,TRBJ2-2,NA,TRBV18,CASSPGQTTGELFF,TGTGCCAGCTCACCGGGACAGACCACCGGGGAGCTGTTTTTT